Listed below are T cell receptor beta chains from one sample, sequenced in a study of CD8 T cells in Susac syndrome. A single record per CDR3 protein comes from TCRdb applying MiXCR to the immunoSEQ multiplex PCR reads. The sample records roughly 130,000 distinct CDR3 sequences, around 96% being singletons. Sequenced input: CD4+ T cells from PBMCs. These receptors were collected from a human donor in good health. CDR3s include the opening cysteine and the closing phenylalanine or tryptophan. A D gene is named only where the DNA matches it firmly. Part of the rows lack a size; the others show once, few, many or a class for expanded clones.

TRBD1 | 14 | NA | TRBJ2-7 | TRBV3-1 | TGTGCCAGCGCGCCGGGGACAGGGGGCTACGAGCAGTACTTC | CASAPGTGGYEQYF
NA | 17 | once | TRBJ2-7 | TRBV5-1 | TGCGCCAGCAGCTTGGAAGGTCTACCATCTACGGTCATGGAGCAGTACTTC | CASSLEGLPSTVMEQYF
TRBD1 | 15 | once | TRBJ1-2 | TRBV29-1 | TGCAGCGTCTCCCCCGACAGGGCCGGGGGGTATGGCTACACCTTC | CSVSPDRAGGYGYTF
NA | 11 | NA | TRBJ1-1 | TRBV5-6 | TGTGCCAGCAGCTTGGAAGGTGAAGCTTTCTTT | CASSLEGEAFF
NA | 14 | NA | TRBJ2-7 | TRBV19 | TGTGCCAGTAGTATTGGTCCAGAAGACTACGAGCAGTACTTC | CASSIGPEDYEQYF
NA | 14 | NA | TRBJ2-7 | TRBV2 | TGTGCCAGCAGTGGTAAGTTAACCGACTACGAGCAGTACTTC | CASSGKLTDYEQYF
TRBD2 | 14 | NA | TRBJ2-1 | TRBV15 | TGTGCCACCAGCAAAGCGGGAGGGCCCTATGAGCAGTTCTTC | CATSKAGGPYEQFF
NA | 14 | NA | TRBJ2-5 | TRBV7-9 | TGTGCCAGCAGCTTTGCCGGGGCCCGAGAGACCCAGTACTTC | CASSFAGARETQYF
NA | 15 | NA | TRBJ2-5 | TRBV18 | TGTGCCAGCTCACCACCGAACGGGGACGGGGAGACCCAGTACTTC | CASSPPNGDGETQYF
TRBD1 | 15 | NA | TRBJ2-7 | TRBV30 | TGTGCCTGGAGCCCTTCCCGGACAGGGAGTCGAGAGCAGTACTTC | CAWSPSRTGSREQYF